This T cell receptor (beta chain) is drawn from a study of CD8 T cells in ankylosing spondylitis. General study findings and limits: A TCR beta motif of eight highly homologous variants appeared characteristic of ankylosing spondylitis blood.

Regarding this clonotype: Its antigen remains unidentified.

Germline CDR1 and CDR2: DFQATT and SNEGSKA (reference sequence). The CDR3 consists of 11 residues. From the 5' RACE reads, TCRdb called clonotypes with MiXCR, one entry per CDR3 protein. The table has roughly 400,000 distinct CDR3 sequences, about a fifth seen once. The receptor comes from a male donor with ankylosing spondylitis. Sequenced sample: blood, either unsorted or a sorted T cell fraction (not recorded which). The chain recombines TRBV20-1 with TRBJ2-1; D call uncertain. CDR3 residues: CSTHSYNEQFF. Written as DNA, the CDR3 is TGCAGCACCCATTCCTACAATGAGCAGTTCTTC.